Listed below are T cell receptor beta chains from one sample, sequenced in a study of blood T cell repertoires in COVID-19. Sequenced by immunoSEQ multiplex PCR; TCRdb stores in-frame clones only, minus some. Among 310,000 or so clones, 87% were seen once, and the ten largest hold about 2%. Material for sequencing was peripheral blood. The receptors derive from a woman in her 50s who had recovered from COVID-19. The CDR3 runs from the conserved cysteine through the conserved F or W.

j_call | v_call | cdr3_aa
TRBJ1-5 | TRBV5-1 | CASSPAGGFNQPQHF
TRBJ2-7 | TRBV29-1 | CSVAQATYEQYF
TRBJ2-7 | TRBV6-6 | CASSSFSGNSYEQYF
TRBJ1-2 | TRBV7-9 | CASSLERPGGVTGYTF
TRBJ1-1 | TRBV2 | CASSERENTEAFF
TRBJ1-3 | TRBV7-2 | CASSLGGRRGRNTIYF
TRBJ2-5 | TRBV4-2 | CASSQGDRARETQYF
TRBJ1-1 | TRBV15 | CATRNRVTGTEAFF
TRBJ1-1 | TRBV2 | CASSDRTGLVTEAFF
TRBJ1-4 | TRBV19 | CASSITGATNEKLFF
TRBJ2-2 | TRBV6-6 | CASNPSGGAGELFF
TRBJ2-2 | TRBV13 | CASSGTGVTGELFF
TRBJ1-1 | TRBV20-1 | CRKDRDTEAFF
TRBJ2-7 | TRBV10-3 | CAIRDLTGDAPSEQYF
TRBJ2-3 | TRBV7-2 | CASSFLFTDTQYF
TRBJ1-6 | TRBV2 | CASIPPEASPLHF
TRBJ2-1 | TRBV6-4 | CASSDSISPDGQRDLPNEQFF
TRBJ2-1 | TRBV29-1 | CSVEGTVSNEQFF
TRBJ2-7 | TRBV27 | CASSPRGGVDEQYF
TRBJ2-1 | TRBV6-5 | CASQAQGSNEQFF
TRBJ2-5 | TRBV2 | CASRALQETQYF
TRBJ1-5 | TRBV27 | CASSFQGTQNQPQHF
TRBJ1-1 | TRBV7-6 | CASSPRTGGYTEAFF
TRBJ1-1 | TRBV5-1 | CASSYGQEAFF
TRBJ2-2 | TRBV19 | CASSMKDRVHGELFF
TRBJ1-1 | TRBV29-1 | CSAIRNTEAFF
TRBJ2-1 | TRBV14 | CASSQDLPGLAGPGFYDEQFF
TRBJ1-2 | TRBV30 | CAWSALDRVHNGYTF
TRBJ1-3 | TRBV7-6 | CASSLMQQGAGNTIYF
TRBJ1-2 | TRBV7-3 | CASSYTGTGDGYTF
TRBJ2-7 | TRBV7-2 | CASSLDRWDTGSYEQYF
TRBJ1-2 | TRBV29-1 | CSVDRRGYTF
TRBJ1-4 | TRBV7-2 | CASSFFAGDNEKLFF
TRBJ2-5 | TRBV25-1 | CASSEYRAAETQYF
TRBJ2-2 | TRBV3-1/TRBV3-2 | CASSRGLAGGTTNTGELFF
TRBJ1-3 | TRBV4-3 | CASSQDSQGGNTIYF
TRBJ2-3 | TRBV7-8 | CASSPAPRTGAREYF
TRBJ1-1 | TRBV5-1 | CASSLTTGSTEAFF
TRBJ1-1 | TRBV12-3/TRBV12-4 | CASSFYRVTEAFF
TRBJ2-2 | TRBV25-1 | CASSQIPGELFF
TRBJ2-7 | TRBV5-1 | CASSSRQGAFYEQYF
TRBJ1-1 | TRBV10-3 | CAISEDSRGGTEAFF
TRBJ1-2 | TRBV15 | CATSRDIGFRRDTYGYTF
TRBJ1-2 | TRBV12-3/TRBV12-4 | CASSLLQYGYTF
TRBJ1-2 | TRBV27 | CASSFGQGASLYGYTF
TRBJ1-2 | TRBV19 | CASSRPPGQGSGWGGYTF
TRBJ2-3 | TRBV11-3 | CASSLDMGPTDTQYF
TRBJ2-7 | TRBV4-1 | CASSQQSGSGLEQYF
TRBJ1-1 | TRBV4-1 | CASSRQQGFPEAFF
TRBJ1-2 | TRBV18 | CASSPREQGAHGYTF